What follows are 8 T cell receptor beta chains derived from one specimen sequenced in a study of molecular identifiers for immune sequencing clone quantification. TCRdb reprocessed the PCR reads with MiXCR, giving one entry per CDR3 protein. The sample records 300,000 to 400,000 distinct CDR3 sequences, 20% to 25% being singletons. The source material was naive CD8+ T cells from blood, with Jurkat cell RNA spiked in. Subset noted: FACS-sorted CD8+CD4-CCR7+CD45RA+ naive T cells. Every receptor here comes from a human donor in good health. Some libraries in this study had Jurkat cell RNA spiked in.

This clonotype was counted only a few times. The gene calls are TRBV30 and TRBJ1-5; 9 bases are a match to TRBD1. V dropped 2 bases and J dropped 8; count of bases not matched to a gene: 4. The CDR3 loop spans 13 amino acids. Germline values: CDR1 GTSNPN, CDR2 SVGIG (reference sequence). CDR3 sequence (DNA): TGTGCCTGGAGTACAGGGGGCCTGGAGCCCCAGCATTTT. Translation gives CAWSTGGLEPQHF.

This clonotype was detected ten times or more. V is TRBV5-1 and J is TRBJ1-1; D is ambiguous. CDR3 size: 15 residues. V dropped 5 bases and J dropped 1 base, with 15 bases sitting between them. Germline CDR1 SGHRS, CDR2 YFSETQ. CDR3 residues: CASRERTGANTEAFF. CDR3 DNA sequence: TGCGCCAGCAGAGAACGGACGGGAGCGAACACTGAAGCTTTCTTT.

There are a few counts of this clonotype. The rearrangement joins TRBV10-3 to TRBJ1-1; D not resolved. This CDR3 region has 14 residues. The germline V gene encodes CDR1 ENHRY and CDR2 SYGVKD. Trimming cost V 0 bases and J 1 base, with 6 bases left between them. As DNA, the CDR3 is TGTGCCATCAGTGAGTCGCTACCGAACACTGAAGCTTTCTTT. Translating gives CAISESLPNTEAFF.

V usage is TRBV6-2 or TRBV6-3 and J usage is TRBJ2-3; D is undetermined. Deletions cut 5 bases from V and 2 bases from J, with 8 bases between. Germline V CDR1 and CDR2: MNHEY, SVGEGT. The CDR3 is made up of 13 amino acids. The CDR3 coding sequence is TGTGCCAGCAGTGGAGAATTCACAGATACGCAGTATTTT. Amino acid sequence: CASSGEFTDTQYF.

Only one count was recorded for this clonotype. With a much larger clone just one base away, this may be a read error. The chain uses TRBV12-5 and TRBJ1-3; D gene ambiguous. The CDR3 runs to 14 residues. Germline CDR1 LGHNT, CDR2 FRNRAP. V lost 6 bases, J lost 0 bases, and 9 bases lay in between. CDR3 bases: TGTGCTAGTGGCACGGGGAGCTCTGGAAACACCATATATTTT. Its translation: CASGTGSSGNTIYF.

This clonotype has ten or more counts. The chain combines TRBV7-6 with TRBJ2-2, with D maybe TRBD2 (6 bases). This CDR3 contains 13 residues. V lost 4 bases, J lost 7 bases, and 10 bases lay in between. Germline V gene data show CDR1 as SGHVS and CDR2 as FNYEAQ. For the CDR3, the DNA is TGTGCCAGCAGCTCAAGCGGGCACGGGGAGCTGTTTTTT. Protein sequence: CASSSSGHGELFF. Variable domain in full (rest from reference TRBV7-6 and TRBJ2-2): GAGVSQSPRYKVTKRGQDVALRCDPISGHVSLYWYRQALGQGPEFLTYFNYEAQQDKSGLPNDRFSAERPEGSISTLTIQRTEQRDSAMYRCASSSSGHGELFFGEGSRLTVL.

This clonotype showed up many times. The V call is TRBV3-1, the J call TRBJ2-5; D could derive from TRBD1 or TRBD2 (5 bases each). Germline V CDR1 and CDR2: LGHDT, YNNKEL (reference sequence). The V end was cut by 3 bases, the J end by 1 base, with 9 bases between. The CDR3 is 14 amino acids. In DNA form, the CDR3 reads TGTGCCAGCAGCCAGGGACGGCCCCAAGAGACCCAGTACTTC. This gives the protein CASSQGRPQETQYF.

This clonotype showed up many times. V gene TRBV28 combines with J gene TRBJ2-1; TRBD2 aligns across 7 bases. Germline lookup yields CDR1 MDHEN and CDR2 SYDVKM. The CDR3 has 17 residues. J was trimmed by 0 bases and V by 6 bases; bases with no gene match: 11. CDR3 loop: CASSTAQAGSSYNEQFF. The CDR3 nucleotides read TGTGCCAGCAGCACCGCCCAAGCGGGGAGCTCCTACAATGAGCAGTTCTTC. Drawing the rest from reference TRBV28 and TRBJ2-1, the complete variable domain is DVKVTQSSRYLVKRTGEKVFLECVQDMDHENMFWYRQDPGLGLRLIYFSYDVKMKEKGDIPEGYSVSREKKERFSLILESASTNQTSMYLCASSTAQAGSSYNEQFFGPGTRLTVL.